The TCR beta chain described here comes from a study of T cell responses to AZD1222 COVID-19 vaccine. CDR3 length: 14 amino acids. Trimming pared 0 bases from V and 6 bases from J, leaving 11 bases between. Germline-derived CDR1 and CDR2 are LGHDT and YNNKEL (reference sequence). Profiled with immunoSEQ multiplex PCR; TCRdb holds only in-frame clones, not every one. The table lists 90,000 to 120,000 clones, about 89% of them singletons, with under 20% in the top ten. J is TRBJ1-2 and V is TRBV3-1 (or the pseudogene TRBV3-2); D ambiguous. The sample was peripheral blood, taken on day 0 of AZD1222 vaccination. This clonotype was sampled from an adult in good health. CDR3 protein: CASSQDLVIDGYTF. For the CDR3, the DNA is TGTGCCAGCAGCCAAGATTTAGTTATTGATGGCTACACCTTC.